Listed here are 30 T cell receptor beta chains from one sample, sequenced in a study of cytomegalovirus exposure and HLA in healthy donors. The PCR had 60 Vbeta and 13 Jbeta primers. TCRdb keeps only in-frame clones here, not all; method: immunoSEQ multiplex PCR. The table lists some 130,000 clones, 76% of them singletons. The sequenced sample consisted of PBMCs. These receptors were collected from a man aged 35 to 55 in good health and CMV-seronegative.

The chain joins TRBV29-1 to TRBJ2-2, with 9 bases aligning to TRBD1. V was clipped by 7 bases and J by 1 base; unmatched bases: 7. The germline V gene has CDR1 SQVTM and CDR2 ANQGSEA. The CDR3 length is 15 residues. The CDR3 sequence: CSAHGGQGNTGELFF. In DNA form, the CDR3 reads TGCAGCGCCCACGGGGGACAGGGGAACACCGGGGAGCTGTTTTTT.

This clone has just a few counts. DNA for the CDR3: TGTGCCAGCAGAGGACCGGAGGCGGACTTGCCCTACGAGCAGTACTTC. This codes for CASRGPEADLPYEQYF. The chain uses TRBV7-2 and TRBJ2-7, with D possibly TRBD2 on 5 matching bases. Trimming pared 6 bases from V and 2 bases from J, leaving 20 bases between. Per germline, CDR1 SGHTA and CDR2 FQGNSA. CDR3 length: 16 residues. The entire variable domain, with the rest obtained from reference TRBV7-2 and TRBJ2-7, is as follows: GAGVSQSPSNKVTEKGKDVELRCDPISGHTALYWYRQSLGQGLEFLIYFQGNSAPDKSGLPSDRFSAERTGGSVSTLTIQRTQQEDSAVYLCASRGPEADLPYEQYFGPGTRLTVT.

DNA of the CDR3: TGTGCCACACTCCTAGGGCCCCAGGGGACCACCGGGGAGCTGTTTTTT. Translating it yields CATLLGPQGTTGELFF. This chain uses TRBV7-9 with TRBJ2-2, with D possibly matching TRBD1 (6 bases). The CDR3 contains 16 residues. Trimming cost V 10 bases and J 4 bases, with 22 bases left between them. Germline CDR1 reads SEHNR; CDR2 reads FQNEAQ (reference sequence).

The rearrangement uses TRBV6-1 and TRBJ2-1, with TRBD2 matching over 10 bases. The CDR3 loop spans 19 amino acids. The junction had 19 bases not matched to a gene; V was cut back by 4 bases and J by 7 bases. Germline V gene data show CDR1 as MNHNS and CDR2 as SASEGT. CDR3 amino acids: CASSVGAGGALPRLNEQFF. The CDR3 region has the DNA TGTGCCAGCAGTGTAGGAGCGGGGGGGGCCCTCCCTCGGCTGAATGAGCAGTTCTTC.

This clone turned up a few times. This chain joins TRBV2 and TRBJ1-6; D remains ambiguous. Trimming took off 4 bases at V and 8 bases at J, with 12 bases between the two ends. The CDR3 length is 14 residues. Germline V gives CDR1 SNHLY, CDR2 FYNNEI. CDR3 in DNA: TGTGCCAGCAGTGCGGGAAATAGGGATTCACCCCTCCACTTT. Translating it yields CASSAGNRDSPLHF.

The CDR3 coding sequence is TGTGCCACGCCGGGAGGGCAGGGGGACTACGAGCAGTACTTC. As protein: CATPGGQGDYEQYF. The chain uses TRBV7-3 and TRBJ2-7; tentative D call: TRBD2 (8 bases). Trimming pared 10 bases from V and 3 bases from J, leaving 19 bases between. Germline V gives CDR1 SGHTA, CDR2 FQGTGA. The CDR3 totals 14 residues.

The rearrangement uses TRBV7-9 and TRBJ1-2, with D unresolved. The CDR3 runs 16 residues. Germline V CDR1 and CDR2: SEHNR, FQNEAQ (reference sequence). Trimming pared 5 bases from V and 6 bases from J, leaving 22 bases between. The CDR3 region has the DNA TGTGCCAGCAGCATGGGCCTTTACGGGGAGGCGGATGGCTACACCTTC. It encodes CASSMGLYGEADGYTF.

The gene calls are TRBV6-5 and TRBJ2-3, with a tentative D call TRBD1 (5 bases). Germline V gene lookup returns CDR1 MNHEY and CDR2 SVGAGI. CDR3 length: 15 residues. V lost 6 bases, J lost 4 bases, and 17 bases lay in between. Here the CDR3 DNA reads TGTGCCAGCAGGCAGAATCCAGGGTGGGCAGATACGCAGTATTTT. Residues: CASRQNPGWADTQYF.

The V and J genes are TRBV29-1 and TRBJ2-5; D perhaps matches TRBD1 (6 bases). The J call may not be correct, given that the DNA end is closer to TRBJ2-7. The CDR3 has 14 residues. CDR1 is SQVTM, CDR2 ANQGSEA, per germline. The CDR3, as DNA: TGCAGCGTGGGGACGGTACAGGGCGCCTACGAGCAGTACTTC. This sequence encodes CSVGTVQGAYEQYF.

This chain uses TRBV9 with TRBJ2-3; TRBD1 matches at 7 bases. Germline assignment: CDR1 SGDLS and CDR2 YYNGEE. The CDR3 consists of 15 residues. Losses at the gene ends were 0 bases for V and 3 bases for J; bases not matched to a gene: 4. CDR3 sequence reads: CASSVGTRGTDTQYF. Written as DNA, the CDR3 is TGTGCCAGCAGCGTAGGTACCAGGGGGACAGATACGCAGTATTTT.

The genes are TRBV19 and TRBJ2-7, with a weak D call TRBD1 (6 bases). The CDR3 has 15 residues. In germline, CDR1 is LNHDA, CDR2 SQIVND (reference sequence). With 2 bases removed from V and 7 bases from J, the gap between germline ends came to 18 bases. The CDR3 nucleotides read TGTGCCAGTAGTATATTGGCAGGGGCAAGGGGTGAGCAGTACTTC. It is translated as CASSILAGARGEQYF.

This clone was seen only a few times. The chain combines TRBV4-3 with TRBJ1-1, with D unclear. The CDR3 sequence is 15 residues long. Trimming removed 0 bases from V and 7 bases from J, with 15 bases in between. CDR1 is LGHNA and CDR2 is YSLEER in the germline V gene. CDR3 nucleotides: TGCGCCAGCAGCCAAGATCTCGGAGGCGGCGGTGAAGCTTTCTTT. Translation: CASSQDLGGGGEAFF.

CDR3 DNA sequence: TGTGCCAGCAGTGTTCCCGGCACCGGGGAGCTGTTTTTT. This encodes CASSVPGTGELFF. The rearrangement links TRBV6-5 to TRBJ2-2; no clear D gene. The CDR3 extends over 13 amino acids. V was pared by 5 bases and J by 4 bases, with 8 bases between. Germline-derived CDR1 and CDR2 are MNHEY and SVGAGI.

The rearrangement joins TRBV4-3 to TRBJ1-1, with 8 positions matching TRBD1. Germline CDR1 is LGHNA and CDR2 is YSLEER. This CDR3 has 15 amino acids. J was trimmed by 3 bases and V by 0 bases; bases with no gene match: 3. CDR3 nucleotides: TGCGCCAGCAGCCAAGAAGCAGGGGGCTACACTGAAGCTTTCTTT. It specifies CASSQEAGGYTEAFF.

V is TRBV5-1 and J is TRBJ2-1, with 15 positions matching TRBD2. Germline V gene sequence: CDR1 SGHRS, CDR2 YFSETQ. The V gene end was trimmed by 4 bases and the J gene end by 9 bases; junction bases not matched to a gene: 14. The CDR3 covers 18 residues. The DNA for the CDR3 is TGCGCCAGCAGCCGCGGGACTAGCGGGGGGCGGAGACTGGGTGAGCAGTTCTTC. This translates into CASSRGTSGGRRLGEQFF.

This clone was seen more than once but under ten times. CDR3 residues: CASSLSSYEQYF. For the CDR3, the DNA is TGTGCCAGCAGCCTCTCTAGCTACGAGCAGTACTTC. V is TRBV11-2 and J is TRBJ2-7; no firm D call. Trimming cost V 5 bases and J 3 bases, with 8 bases left between them. The CDR3 totals 12 residues. Germline CDR1 reads SGHAT; CDR2 reads FQNNGV.

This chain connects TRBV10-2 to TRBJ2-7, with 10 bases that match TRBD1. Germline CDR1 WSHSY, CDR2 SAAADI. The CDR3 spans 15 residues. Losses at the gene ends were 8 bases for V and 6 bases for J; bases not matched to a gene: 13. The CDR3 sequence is CASGSPSGTGVEQYF. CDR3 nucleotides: TGCGCCAGCGGGAGCCCCTCCGGGACAGGGGTCGAGCAGTACTTC.

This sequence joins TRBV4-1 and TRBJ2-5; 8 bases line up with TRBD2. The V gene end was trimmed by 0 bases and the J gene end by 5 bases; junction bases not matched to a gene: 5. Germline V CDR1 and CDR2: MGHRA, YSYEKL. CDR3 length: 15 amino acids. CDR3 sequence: CASSQDSLAVETQYF. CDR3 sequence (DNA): TGCGCCAGCAGCCAAGATTCACTAGCGGTGGAGACCCAGTACTTC.

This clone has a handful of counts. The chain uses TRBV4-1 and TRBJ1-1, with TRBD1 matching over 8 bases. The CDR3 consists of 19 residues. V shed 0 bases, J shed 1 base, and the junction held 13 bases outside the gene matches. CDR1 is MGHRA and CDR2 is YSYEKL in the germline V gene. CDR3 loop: CASSQDRFPGGLRNTEAFF. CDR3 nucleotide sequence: TGCGCCAGCAGCCAAGATCGGTTCCCAGGGGGCTTGAGGAACACTGAAGCTTTCTTT.

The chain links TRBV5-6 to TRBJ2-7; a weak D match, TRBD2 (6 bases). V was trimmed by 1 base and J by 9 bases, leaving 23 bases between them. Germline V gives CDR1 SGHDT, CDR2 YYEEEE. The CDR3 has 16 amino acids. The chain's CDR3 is CASSLNTGTAGSGQYF. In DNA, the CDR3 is TGTGCCAGCAGCTTGAACACCGGAACAGCGGGCTCGGGGCAGTACTTC.

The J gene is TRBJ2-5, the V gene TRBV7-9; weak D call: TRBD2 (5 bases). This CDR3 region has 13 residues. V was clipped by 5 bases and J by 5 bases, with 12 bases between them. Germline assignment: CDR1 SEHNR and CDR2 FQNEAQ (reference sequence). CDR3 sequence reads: CASSPPGSETQYF. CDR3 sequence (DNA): TGTGCCAGCAGCCCCCCGGGGAGTGAGACCCAGTACTTC.

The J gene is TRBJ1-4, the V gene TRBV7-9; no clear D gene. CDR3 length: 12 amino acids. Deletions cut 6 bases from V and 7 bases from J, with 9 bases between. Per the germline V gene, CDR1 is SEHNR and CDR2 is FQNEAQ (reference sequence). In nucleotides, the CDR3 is TGTGCCAGCAGACAGAGAAGTGAAAAACTGTTTTTT. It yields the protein CASRQRSEKLFF.

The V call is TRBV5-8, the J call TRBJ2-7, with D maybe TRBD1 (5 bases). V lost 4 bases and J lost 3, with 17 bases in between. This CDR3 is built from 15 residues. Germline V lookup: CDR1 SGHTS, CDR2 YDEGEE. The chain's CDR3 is CASSRNPQVIYEQYF. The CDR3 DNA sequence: TGTGCCAGCAGCCGAAACCCACAGGTGATCTACGAGCAGTACTTC. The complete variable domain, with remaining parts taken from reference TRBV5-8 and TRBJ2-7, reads EAGVTQSPTHLIKTRGQQATLRCSPISGHTSVYWYQQALGLGLQFLLWYDEGEERNRGNFPPRFSGRQFPNYSSELNVNALELEDSALYLCASSRNPQVIYEQYFGPGTRLTVT.

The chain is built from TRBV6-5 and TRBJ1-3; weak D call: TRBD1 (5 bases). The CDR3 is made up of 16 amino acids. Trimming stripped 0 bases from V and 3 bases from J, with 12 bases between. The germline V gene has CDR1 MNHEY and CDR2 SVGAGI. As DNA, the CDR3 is TGTGCCAGCAGTTACTCCGCAACCCAGGGTGGAAACACCATATATTTT. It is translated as CASSYSATQGGNTIYF.

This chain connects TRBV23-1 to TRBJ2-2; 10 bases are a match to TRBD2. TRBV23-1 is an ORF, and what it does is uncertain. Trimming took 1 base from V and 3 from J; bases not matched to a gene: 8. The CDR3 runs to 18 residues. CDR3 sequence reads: CASSQFQRGGRHTGELFF. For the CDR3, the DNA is TGCGCCAGCAGTCAATTTCAGCGGGGGGGCCGTCACACCGGGGAGCTGTTTTTT.

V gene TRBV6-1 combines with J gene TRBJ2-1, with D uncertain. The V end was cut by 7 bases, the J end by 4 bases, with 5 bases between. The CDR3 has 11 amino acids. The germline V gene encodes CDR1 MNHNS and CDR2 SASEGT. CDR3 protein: CASNAYNEQFF. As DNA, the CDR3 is TGTGCCAGCAATGCGTACAATGAGCAGTTCTTC.

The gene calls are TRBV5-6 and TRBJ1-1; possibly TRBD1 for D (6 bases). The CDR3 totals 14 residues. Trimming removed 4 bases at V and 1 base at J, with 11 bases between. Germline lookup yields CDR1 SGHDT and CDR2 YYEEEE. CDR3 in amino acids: CASSRATGNTEAFF. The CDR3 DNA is TGTGCCAGCAGCCGGGCGACAGGGAACACTGAAGCTTTCTTT.

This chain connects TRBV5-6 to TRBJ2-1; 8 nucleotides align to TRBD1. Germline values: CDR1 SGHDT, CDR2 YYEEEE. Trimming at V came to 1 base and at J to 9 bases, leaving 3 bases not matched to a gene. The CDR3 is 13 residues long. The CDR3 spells CASSLQGASEQFF. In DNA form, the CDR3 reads TGTGCCAGCAGCTTGCAGGGGGCGAGTGAGCAGTTCTTC.

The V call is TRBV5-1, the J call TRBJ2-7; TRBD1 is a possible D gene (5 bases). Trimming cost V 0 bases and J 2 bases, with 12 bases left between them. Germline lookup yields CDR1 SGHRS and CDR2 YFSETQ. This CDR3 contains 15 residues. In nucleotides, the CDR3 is TGCGCCAGCAGCTTGGAGTGGGGCTCCCCCTACGAGCAGTACTTC. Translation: CASSLEWGSPYEQYF.

CDR3 nucleotide sequence: TGTGCCAGCAGCTTAGGCTGGGGGGATGGCTACACCTTC. Translated, it gives CASSLGWGDGYTF. V gene TRBV7-2 combines with J gene TRBJ1-2, with a weak D call TRBD1 (5 bases). Trimming shortened V by 1 base and J by 6 bases, and 9 bases separated the two germline ends. CDR3 length equals 13 residues. Germline-derived CDR1 and CDR2 are SGHTA and FQGNSA.